This T cell receptor beta chain originates from a study of T-cell reconstitution after alpha-beta-depleted transplantation in children. The study's findings and limits: The authors attributed T-cell counts and diversity one year after transplant mostly to newly produced T cells.

This clonotype was counted many times. Its antigen is still unknown. Germline V gene lookup returns CDR1 DFQATT and CDR2 SNEGSKA (reference sequence). V was clipped by 5 bases and J by 6 bases, with 11 bases between them. This CDR3 comprises 12 residues. Unique molecular identifiers were used to barcode this TCRbeta library. TCRdb re-derived calls from the PCR reads in MiXCR, one entry per CDR3 protein. This table holds some 130,000 distinct CDR3 sequences, approximately 8.7% found once. The source material was PBMCs, mostly from graft donor cells, sampled 180 days after TCRalphabeta/CD19-depleted stem cell transplant. This sequence originates from a girl under two years old who had a stem cell transplant for combined immunodeficiency, so the T cells may come from the graft donor. The chain employs TRBV20-1 and TRBJ2-4, with unresolved D. CDR3 bases: TGCAGTGCTTTCCCCTTGGGAAACATTCAGTACTTC. This sequence encodes CSAFPLGNIQYF.